Below, one T cell receptor (beta chain) is given with its context. Its antigen is not identified. The primer mix had 60 Vbeta and 13 Jbeta primers. Study processing details: Later, an analysis found some 80 million unique TCR beta chains, and about 10 million of these were shared. Here immunoSEQ multiplex PCR was the method, and the copy in TCRdb shows in-frame clones only, minus some. V and J calls and clone size are as listed in that table; D and trimming were resolved from the DNA. The repertoire includes about 160,000 clones, 78% of them detected once, and approximately 3.1% sits in the top ten. These data come from a study of cytomegalovirus exposure and HLA in healthy donors. Overall study context: Researchers previously reported finding fewer than 120 million unique TCR beta sequences from some 180 million T cells. Study-level results: Common viral pathogens seemed to be connected with several of the most significant clusters, according to a later analysis. A later analysis linked roughly 17,000 TCR beta sequences to HLA alleles at 0.05 false discovery rate.

Germline-derived CDR1 and CDR2 are LNHDA and SQIVND (reference sequence). CDR3 size: 13 residues. V lost 8 bases and J 6 bases, leaving 11 bases between the germline ends. The receptor was derived from a woman in her forties in good health and CMV-seronegative. This chain uses TRBV19 with TRBJ1-6, with D maybe TRBD1 (5 bases). Sequencing input: PBMCs. CDR3 DNA sequence: TGTGCCAGTCAAGACAGATCTAATTCACCCCTCCACTTT. Its translation: CASQDRSNSPLHF.